These T cell receptor beta chains were read from a single sample in a study of regulatory T cells in long-lasting Graves disease. One entry per CDR3 protein, called by TCRdb with MiXCR from the multiplex PCR reads. The data hold approximately 400,000 distinct CDR3 sequences, with roughly a quarter observed a single time. Sample: peripheral blood mononuclear cells (PBMCs), taken when the disease was refractory, from a patient treated with antithyroid drugs. These receptors came from a female donor with Graves disease. CDR3s include the opening cysteine and the closing phenylalanine or tryptophan. Fields, in order: V gene, J gene, clone size, CDR3 protein. Clone size is not always given. Where it is, it says once, few, many or a class for expanded clones.

>TRBV6-2/TRBV6-3|TRBJ1-1|many
CASRPGQDLMNTEAFF
>TRBV12-3/TRBV12-4|TRBJ1-6|-
CASSPPGGGGPLHF
>TRBV20-1|TRBJ1-3|few
CSAPDRVPNTIYF
>TRBV4-2|TRBJ2-2|-
CASSLWAGTKTGELFF
>TRBV9|TRBJ1-3|-
CASSVQGFGNTIYF
>TRBV2|TRBJ2-7|many
CASKGLAGGEQYF
>TRBV18|TRBJ2-2|-
CASSTGRNTGELFF
>TRBV20-1|TRBJ1-3|few
CSARGDRGSGNTIYF
>TRBV20-1|TRBJ2-5|-
CSARGLAGGYQETQYF
>TRBV25-1|TRBJ1-1|few
CASKFTGGRTEAFF
>TRBV6-5|TRBJ1-4|many
CASSYGTDGGEKLFF
>TRBV6-9|TRBJ2-3|-
CASSYDRTDTQYF
>TRBV28|TRBJ2-5|few
CVSTPAGWEGQETQYF
>TRBV7-3|TRBJ2-5|few
CASSLIGAEQETQYF